A single sample is the source of the 10 T cell receptor beta chains below, sequenced in a study of blood T cell repertoires in COVID-19. TCRdb's copy holds only in-frame clones and misses some; the assay was immunoSEQ multiplex PCR. The data contain approximately 300,000 clones, more than 75% of them singletons. Specimen: PBMCs or T cells enriched from blood (not recorded which). Receptors originate from a woman between 25 and 40 years old who had recovered from COVID-19.

The CDR3, as DNA: TGTGCCAGCAGCAAAACCGCGGGCCAGCTGTCGTCGGAGACCCAGTACTTC. It encodes CASSKTAGQLSSETQYF. The genes are TRBV21-1 and TRBJ2-5; the table's D call, TRBD2, has no DNA check behind it. TRBV21-1 corresponds to a pseudogene. This CDR3 region has 17 residues.

This rearrangement joins TRBV6-5 to TRBJ2-5; 10 positions match TRBD2. V lost 7 bases, J lost 0 bases, and 5 bases stayed unmatched. CDR1 is MNHEY and CDR2 is SVGAGI in the germline V gene. The CDR3 has 15 amino acids. The CDR3 sequence: CASTNSGGYQETQYF. In DNA, the CDR3 is TGTGCCAGCACTAATAGCGGGGGGTACCAAGAGACCCAGTACTTC.

This chain connects TRBV12-3 or TRBV12-4 to TRBJ1-5; no definite D call. The CDR3 covers 9 residues. Deletions cut 8 bases from V and 8 bases from J, with 4 bases between. The CDR3: CASGEPQHF. CDR3 bases: TGTGCCAGCGGAGAGCCCCAGCATTTT.

The chain carries TRBV5-1 and TRBJ1-4; D is uncertain. V lost 4 bases and J 7 bases, leaving 14 bases between the germline ends. This CDR3 region has 14 residues. The germline gives CDR1 SGHRS, CDR2 YFSETQ. CDR3 loop: CASSLTWRGEKLFF. CDR3 DNA sequence: TGCGCCAGCAGCCTGACCTGGCGGGGTGAAAAACTGTTTTTT.

The V call is TRBV4-1, the J call TRBJ2-5; maybe TRBD2 (5 bases). From germline, CDR1 is MGHRA and CDR2 YSYEKL. CDR3 size: 15 residues. V was pared by 0 bases and J by 1 base, with 9 bases between. The CDR3 protein is CASSQEKDSQETQYF. The CDR3 nucleotides are TGCGCCAGCAGCCAAGAGAAGGACTCCCAAGAGACCCAGTACTTC.

CDR3 loop: CASSLDGPDYGYTF. The CDR3 nucleotides are TGCGCCAGCAGCTTGGACGGTCCTGATTATGGCTACACCTTC. This chain uses TRBV5-1 with TRBJ1-2; D is unclear. V lost 0 bases, J lost 5 bases, and 11 bases lay in between. This CDR3 spans 14 amino acids. From germline, CDR1 is SGHRS and CDR2 YFSETQ.

This clone was picked up one time. The J gene is TRBJ1-2, the V gene TRBV4-2, with TRBD1 identical over 8 bases. There are 16 residues in the CDR3. Germline values: CDR1 LGHNA, CDR2 YNFKEQ. With V trimmed by 0 bases and J by 2 bases, 5 bases remained unmatched. The CDR3: CASSQDQGAGNYGYTF. In nucleotides, the CDR3 is TGTGCCAGCAGCCAAGACCAGGGGGCAGGGAACTATGGCTACACCTTC.

The chain couples TRBV30 to TRBJ2-7; maybe TRBD1 (5 bases). The CDR3 contains 14 residues. Germline-derived CDR1 and CDR2 are GTSNPN and SVGIG (reference sequence). V was clipped by 0 bases and J by 4 bases, with 13 bases between them. The CDR3 is CAWSVSRARYEQYF. The CDR3 DNA is TGTGCCTGGAGTGTCTCCAGGGCAAGATACGAGCAGTACTTC.

The CDR3 is CASESRAYEQYF. The CDR3 DNA reads as TGTGCCAGCGAATCCAGGGCTTACGAGCAGTACTTC. This sequence joins TRBV7-9 and TRBJ2-7; D may be TRBD1 (5 bases). The germline gives CDR1 SEHNR, CDR2 FQNEAQ (reference sequence). The CDR3 sequence is 12 residues long. V lost 8 bases to trimming and J lost 4 bases, with 12 bases between them.

The table lists this clone with a few counts. This chain uses TRBV21-1 with TRBJ1-2; the table names TRBD1, a call not compared with the DNA. TRBV21-1 represents a pseudogene. The CDR3 sequence is 18 residues long. The CDR3 spells CASSKRVPGQGPNYGYTF. The CDR3 DNA reads as TGTGCCAGCAGCAAAAGGGTCCCGGGACAGGGCCCTAACTATGGCTACACCTTC.